The 30 T cell receptor beta chains in this list originate from one sample, sequenced in a study of blood T cells in healthy people across ages. PCR was performed a second time for about 7 to 12 cycles using a sample-barcoded 5' primer and a J-beta primer mix. In TCRdb, the 5' RACE reads were re-called with MiXCR into one record per CDR3 protein. Found here are about 1.1 million distinct CDR3 sequences, roughly two fifths of them singletons; the top ten hold roughly 13%. The sequenced sample was blood. The source of these receptors is a man aged 18 to 29 in good health.

The V call is TRBV4-3, the J call TRBJ1-4; D ambiguous. This CDR3 region has 16 residues. The V and J ends lost 0 bases and 3 bases respectively, with 11 bases between them. Per germline, CDR1 LGHNA and CDR2 YSLEER. In DNA, the CDR3 is TGCGCCAGCAGCCAAGATTTGGCAGACGCTAATGAAAAACTGTTTTTT. Encoded protein: CASSQDLADANEKLFF.

This clonotype was seen at least ten times. V usage is TRBV7-2 and J usage is TRBJ2-3; a weak D match, TRBD2 (6 bases). CDR1 is SGHTA and CDR2 is FQGNSA in the germline V gene. Between the trimmed V and J ends, which lost 3 bases and 2 bases, there was a span of 9 bases. The CDR3 consists of 14 residues. CDR3 nucleotides: TGTGCCAGCAGCTTGGGAGGAATCACAGATACGCAGTATTTT. Protein product: CASSLGGITDTQYF.

This clonotype turned up a few times. The chain combines TRBV2 with TRBJ2-2; possible D gene TRBD2, 6 bases. CDR3 length: 15 residues. Germline CDR1 and CDR2: SNHLY and FYNNEI. V lost 5 bases, J lost 13 bases, and 23 bases lay in between. CDR3 loop: CASSTPGDLGRGLFF. Here the CDR3 DNA reads TGTGCCAGCAGTACTCCGGGGGACCTTGGAAGGGGGCTGTTTTTT.

This clonotype was picked up a small number of times. The J gene is TRBJ1-5, the V gene TRBV28, with a tentative D call TRBD1 (5 bases). Germline assignment: CDR1 MDHEN and CDR2 SYDVKM. This CDR3 spans 15 amino acids. V lost 5 bases and J lost 3, with 14 bases in between. CDR3 loop: CASSPAGTYNQPQHF. The CDR3 DNA is TGTGCCAGCAGTCCAGCCGGGACCTACAATCAGCCCCAGCATTTT.

This clonotype turned up a few times. The chain carries TRBV9 and TRBJ2-1; TRBD1 aligns across 8 bases. J was trimmed by 4 bases and V by 6 bases; bases with no gene match: 9. Germline CDR1 and CDR2: SGDLS and YYNGEE. The CDR3 sequence is 15 residues long. The CDR3 sequence is CASTPGQAYYNEQFF. The CDR3, as DNA: TGTGCCAGCACCCCGGGACAGGCGTATTACAATGAGCAGTTCTTC.

This clonotype was seen only a few times. The chain is built from TRBV4-1 and TRBJ2-7, with 7 bases fitting TRBD2. This CDR3 has 16 residues. Germline V lookup: CDR1 MGHRA, CDR2 YSYEKL. V gave up 4 bases and J gave up 7 bases; unmatched junction bases: 16. The CDR3 DNA reads as TGCGCCAGCAGCCTTTCTAGCGGAGCAAACTACAATGAGCAGTACTTC. It encodes CASSLSSGANYNEQYF.

The chain uses TRBV6-5 and TRBJ1-4, with no clear D. CDR1 is MNHEY, CDR2 SVGAGI, per germline. This CDR3 contains 15 residues. V was trimmed by 5 bases and J by 5 bases, leaving 15 bases between them. The CDR3, as DNA: TGTGCCAGCAGTCACGAGGCGCAGCCGAATGAAAAACTGTTTTTT. As protein: CASSHEAQPNEKLFF.

This clonotype has at least ten counts. This chain links TRBV20-1 with TRBJ2-3, with 12 bases lining up with TRBD2. The CDR3 contains 18 residues. With V trimmed by 3 bases and J by 0 bases, 10 bases remained unmatched. Germline values: CDR1 DFQATT, CDR2 SNEGSKA (reference sequence). The CDR3 DNA reads as TGCAGTGCTAGTGACCCTAGCGGGGGGGCAACTAGCACAGATACGCAGTATTTT. It is translated as CSASDPSGGATSTDTQYF.

The chain joins TRBV7-2 to TRBJ1-5; TRBD1 matches 8 bases. V trimming: 3 bases; J trimming: 5 bases; junction bases outside the gene matches: 6. The germline V gene encodes CDR1 SGHTA and CDR2 FQGNSA. The CDR3 extends over 15 amino acids. This CDR3 reads CASSFQQGVDQPQHF. The DNA for the CDR3 is TGTGCCAGCAGCTTCCAACAGGGGGTCGATCAGCCCCAGCATTTT.

This clonotype has more than one count but fewer than ten. The V gene is TRBV19, the J gene TRBJ1-2; D call uncertain. Germline V lookup: CDR1 LNHDA, CDR2 SQIVND (reference sequence). The CDR3 is made up of 12 amino acids. V lost 3 bases and J lost 3, with 5 bases in between. This chain's CDR3 is CASSIGDYGYTF. In DNA form, the CDR3 reads TGTGCCAGTAGTATTGGAGACTATGGCTACACCTTC.

The chain couples TRBV3-1 to TRBJ2-4, with TRBD2 matching over 14 bases. Germline trimming cut 3 bases from V and 0 bases from J; bases unmatched to any gene: 7. The CDR3 totals 19 residues. Germline V lookup: CDR1 LGHDT, CDR2 YNNKEL (reference sequence). As DNA, the CDR3 is TGTGCCAGCAGCCAGATCGGGACTAGCGGGGGTCTAGCCAAAAACATTCAGTACTTC. Translating it yields CASSQIGTSGGLAKNIQYF. Complete variable domain (other parts from reference TRBV3-1 and TRBJ2-4): DTAVSQTPKYLVTQMGNDKSIKCEQNLGHDTMYWYKQDSKKFLKIMFSYNNKELIINETVPNRFSPKSPDKAHLNLHINSLELGDSAVYFCASSQIGTSGGLAKNIQYFGAGTRLSVL.

The V gene is TRBV19, the J gene TRBJ2-5; D is perhaps TRBD1 (6 bases). CDR1 and CDR2 from the germline V gene are LNHDA and SQIVND (reference sequence). The CDR3 sequence is 15 residues long. V lost 9 bases to trimming and J lost 2 bases, with 19 bases between them. The CDR3 region has the DNA TGTGCCAGGCGCTTCCAGGGGAAAAAACAAGAGACCCAGTACTTC. It specifies CARRFQGKKQETQYF.

The chain is built from TRBV5-1 and TRBJ2-1; D is perhaps TRBD1 or TRBD2 (5 bases each). Germline CDR1 is SGHRS and CDR2 is YFSETQ. This CDR3 is built from 14 residues. Deletions cut 4 bases from V and 7 bases from J, with 15 bases between. Here the CDR3 reads CASSPRDGGNEQFF. CDR3 DNA: TGCGCCAGCAGCCCCCGCGATGGGGGTAATGAGCAGTTCTTC. Drawing the rest from reference TRBV5-1 and TRBJ2-1, the complete variable domain is KAGVTQTPRYLIKTRGQQVTLSCSPISGHRSVSWYQQTPGQGLQFLFEYFSETQRNKGNFPGRFSGRQFSNSRSEMNVSTLELGDSALYLCASSPRDGGNEQFFGPGTRLTVL.

The chain couples TRBV9 to TRBJ1-2; D uncertain. Deletions cut 4 bases from V and 6 bases from J, with 13 bases between. CDR3 length equals 13 residues. CDR1 is SGDLS, CDR2 YYNGEE, per germline. This CDR3 is CASSPRLRDGYTF. The CDR3 nucleotides read TGTGCCAGCAGCCCCCGGCTGAGGGATGGCTACACCTTC.

This chain links TRBV7-2 with TRBJ2-1; possible D gene TRBD2, 5 bases. The J call may be in error: the DNA end matches TRBJ2-7 better. The germline gives CDR1 SGHTA, CDR2 FQGNSA. The CDR3 consists of 15 residues. CDR3 nucleotide sequence: TGTGCCAGCAGCTTCGGGTCTAGCTCCTACAATGAGCAGTACTTC. Translating it yields CASSFGSSSYNEQYF.

This chain joins TRBV27 and TRBJ2-7, with unresolved D. This CDR3 is 13 amino acids long. Germline V gives CDR1 MNHEY, CDR2 SMNVEV (reference sequence). The ends were cut back, 5 bases at V and 6 bases at J, with 14 bases in the middle. This CDR3 reads CASSVGRDREQYF. The CDR3 DNA reads TGTGCCAGCAGTGTCGGACGCGATCGCGAGCAGTACTTC.

This chain uses TRBV6-5 with TRBJ2-1; 8 bases agree with TRBD1. Looked up from germline, CDR1 is MNHEY and CDR2 is SVGAGI. V trimming: 6 bases; J trimming: 3 bases; junction bases outside the gene matches: 7. This CDR3 comprises 15 residues. The CDR3 spells CASREGTGFYNEQFF. The CDR3 DNA follows: TGTGCCAGCAGAGAAGGGACAGGATTCTACAATGAGCAGTTCTTC.

The chain is built from TRBV12-3 or TRBV12-4 and TRBJ1-1; weak D call: TRBD1 (5 bases). Trimming shortened V by 2 bases and J by 4 bases, and 14 bases separated the two germline ends. The CDR3 runs 15 residues. The CDR3 loop is CASSLKDFGGTEAFF. The CDR3 DNA is TGTGCCAGCAGTTTAAAGGATTTCGGGGGCACTGAAGCTTTCTTT.

The chain carries TRBV20-1 and TRBJ1-1; D remains ambiguous. V shed 6 bases and J shed 6 bases, with 8 bases lying between them. Germline V gene lookup returns CDR1 DFQATT and CDR2 SNEGSKA (reference sequence). The CDR3 runs 10 residues. Here the CDR3 reads CSAPEAEAFF. The CDR3 DNA is TGCAGTGCGCCAGAGGCTGAAGCTTTCTTT.

This chain connects TRBV4-2 to TRBJ1-2, with 10 bases matching TRBD1. The ends lost 3 bases at V and 3 bases at J; junction bases unmatched: 4. The germline V gene encodes CDR1 LGHNA and CDR2 YNFKEQ. CDR3 size: 15 residues. The CDR3 nucleotides are TGTGCCAGCAGCCACCAGACAGGGGGCGACTATGGCTACACCTTC. Translating gives CASSHQTGGDYGYTF.

The chain couples TRBV19 to TRBJ1-1; perhaps TRBD1 as D (6 bases). This CDR3 region has 14 residues. Germline-derived CDR1 and CDR2 are LNHDA and SQIVND (reference sequence). The V end lost 6 bases, the J end lost 1 base, and 12 bases lay between the germline ends. The CDR3 nucleotides are TGTGCCAGTAGCGACAGGAATCAGAACACTGAAGCTTTCTTT. Translation: CASSDRNQNTEAFF.

The rearrangement joins TRBV12-3 or TRBV12-4 to TRBJ2-5, with TRBD2 matching 9 bases. CDR3 length equals 17 residues. Trimming took 0 bases from V and 11 from J; bases not matched to a gene: 16. The CDR3 region has the DNA TGTGCCAGCAGTTTAGCGGAGCGGGGGGCCCTCTACAATGAGCAGTACTTC. Its protein product is CASSLAERGALYNEQYF.

This clonotype has a handful of counts. CDR3 loop: CASSDAGTYGYTF. Here the CDR3 DNA reads TGTGCCAGCAGTGATGCGGGGACCTATGGCTACACCTTC. The J gene is TRBJ1-2, the V gene TRBV6-5, with D perhaps TRBD1 (5 bases). CDR1 and CDR2 (germline): MNHEY, SVGAGI. Trimming pared 5 bases from V and 4 bases from J, leaving 11 bases between. This CDR3 contains 13 residues.

This clonotype was seen repeatedly, ten times or more. The gene calls are TRBV7-9 and TRBJ2-3, with D perhaps being TRBD1 or TRBD2 (5 bases each). This CDR3 contains 14 residues. Deletions cut 5 bases from V and 6 bases from J, with 15 bases between. Germline values: CDR1 SEHNR, CDR2 FQNEAQ (reference sequence). The CDR3 loop is CASSLTSWGDTQYF. The CDR3 bases are TGTGCCAGCAGCCTAACGTCTTGGGGGGATACGCAGTATTTT.

This clonotype was detected a few times. The CDR3 coding sequence is TGTGCCAGCGGTTTGGGCTCAGATACGCAGTATTTT. This sequence encodes CASGLGSDTQYF. The chain links TRBV6-6 to TRBJ2-3; no reliable D call. The V and J ends lost 8 bases and 4 bases respectively, with 10 bases between them. CDR1 and CDR2 (germline): MNHNY, SVGAGI (reference sequence). There are 12 residues in the CDR3.

Only a few counts were recorded for this clonotype. V gene TRBV27 combines with J gene TRBJ1-1, with a possible D match to TRBD1 (6 bases). This CDR3 has 15 amino acids. The germline V gene encodes CDR1 MNHEY and CDR2 SMNVEV (reference sequence). Between the trimmed V and J ends, which lost 6 bases and 3 bases, there was a span of 17 bases. Here the CDR3 DNA reads TGTGCCAGCAGACCTATCGGACAGTCCCACACTGAAGCTTTCTTT. Protein: CASRPIGQSHTEAFF.

A word on this clonotype: A read error may produce the germline difference seen at one junction end. J is TRBJ2-3 and V is TRBV25-1; 8 bases match TRBD2. The CDR3 length is 16 residues. Germline CDR1 reads MGHDK; CDR2 reads SYGVNS. The CDR3 loop reads CANSETGGRSTDTQYF. The CDR3 DNA follows: TGTGCCAACAGTGAAACGGGGGGGCGGAGCACAGATACGCAGTATTTT.

J is TRBJ1-1 and V is TRBV6-1; no clear D gene. The CDR3 runs to 14 residues. The V gene lost 6 bases and the J gene lost 1 base, with 12 bases spanning the gap. Germline CDR1 MNHNS, CDR2 SASEGT. The CDR3 DNA reads as TGTGCCAGCAGCATGGCACCTACGAACACTGAAGCTTTCTTT. This gives the protein CASSMAPTNTEAFF.

This clonotype has more than one count but fewer than ten. This chain joins TRBV7-3 and TRBJ1-1; TRBD1 aligns across 8 bases. Germline V CDR1 and CDR2: SGHTA, FQGTGA. With 2 bases clipped from V and 4 bases from J, the junction kept 9 bases outside the gene matches. The CDR3 runs 16 residues. The CDR3 loop is CASSLDGRGLRTEAFF. The CDR3 nucleotides are TGTGCCAGCAGCTTAGATGGCAGGGGGCTTCGCACTGAAGCTTTCTTT. Using reference TRBV7-3 and TRBJ1-1 for the parts outside the CDR3, the full variable domain is GAGVSQTPSNKVTEKGKYVELRCDPISGHTALYWYRQSLGQGPEFLIYFQGTGAADDSGLPNDRFFAVRPEGSVSTLKIQRTERGDSAVYLCASSLDGRGLRTEAFFGQGTRLTVV.

This clonotype has a handful of counts. J is TRBJ1-1 and V is TRBV20-1, with a possible D match to TRBD1 (6 bases). The CDR3 consists of 12 residues. CDR1 is DFQATT, CDR2 SNEGSKA, per germline (reference sequence). Trimming pared 1 base from V and 6 bases from J, leaving 9 bases between. The CDR3, as DNA: TGCAGTGCTAGAGTGGACAGTGCTGAAGCTTTCTTT. Encoded protein: CSARVDSAEAFF.